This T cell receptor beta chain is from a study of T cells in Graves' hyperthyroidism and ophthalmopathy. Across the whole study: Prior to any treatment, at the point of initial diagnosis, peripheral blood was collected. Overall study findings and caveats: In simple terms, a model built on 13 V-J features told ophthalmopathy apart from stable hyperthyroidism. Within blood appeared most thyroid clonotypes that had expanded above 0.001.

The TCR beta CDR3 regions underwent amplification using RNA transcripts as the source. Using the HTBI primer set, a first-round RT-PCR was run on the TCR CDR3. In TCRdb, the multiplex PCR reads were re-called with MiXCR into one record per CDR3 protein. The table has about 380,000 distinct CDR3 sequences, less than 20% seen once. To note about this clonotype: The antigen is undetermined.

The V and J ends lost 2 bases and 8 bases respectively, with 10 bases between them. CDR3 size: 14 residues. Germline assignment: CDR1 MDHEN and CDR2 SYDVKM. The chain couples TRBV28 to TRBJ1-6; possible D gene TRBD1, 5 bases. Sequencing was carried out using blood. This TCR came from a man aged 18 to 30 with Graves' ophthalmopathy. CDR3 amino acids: CASSLGRGYSPLHF. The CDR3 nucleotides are TGTGCCAGCAGTTTAGGGAGGGGTTATTCACCCCTCCACTTT. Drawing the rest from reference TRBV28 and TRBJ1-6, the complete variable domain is DVKVTQSSRYLVKRTGEKVFLECVQDMDHENMFWYRQDPGLGLRLIYFSYDVKMKEKGDIPEGYSVSREKKERFSLILESASTNQTSMYLCASSLGRGYSPLHFGNGTRLTVT.